The clone carrying this T cell receptor beta chain was seen only a few times. TCRdb recomputed calls from the RT-PCR reads with MiXCR, one row per CDR3 protein. The sample shows more than 600,000 distinct CDR3 sequences, approximately 15% of them seen only once. CDR3 length: 15 amino acids. Germline V gene sequence: CDR1 SGHTA, CDR2 FQGNSA. V dropped 5 bases and J dropped 10; count of bases not matched to a gene: 11. The origin of this receptor is a female donor in good health, serving as a healthy control. Input material: memory CD4+ T cells from blood. V usage is TRBV7-2 and J usage is TRBJ2-1; 10 nucleotides align to TRBD2. The CDR3 coding sequence is TGTGCCAGCAGCCCCGGGACTAGCGCCCGGTGGGAGCAGTTCTTC. Residues: CASSPGTSARWEQFF.